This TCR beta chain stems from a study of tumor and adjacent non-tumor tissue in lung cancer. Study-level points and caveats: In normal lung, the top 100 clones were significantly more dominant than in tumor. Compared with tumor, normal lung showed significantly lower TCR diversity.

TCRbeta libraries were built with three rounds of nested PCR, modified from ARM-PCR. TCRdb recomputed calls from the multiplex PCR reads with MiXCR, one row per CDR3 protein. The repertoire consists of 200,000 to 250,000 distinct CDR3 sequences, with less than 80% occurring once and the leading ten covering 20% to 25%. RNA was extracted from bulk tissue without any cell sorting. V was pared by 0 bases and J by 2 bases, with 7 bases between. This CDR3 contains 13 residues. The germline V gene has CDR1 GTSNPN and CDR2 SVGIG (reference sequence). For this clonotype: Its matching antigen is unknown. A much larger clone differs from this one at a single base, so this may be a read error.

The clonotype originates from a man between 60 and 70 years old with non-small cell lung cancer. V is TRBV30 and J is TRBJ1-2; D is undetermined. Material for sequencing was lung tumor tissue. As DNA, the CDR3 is TGTGCCTGGAGTGTAAGAGTGAACTATGGCTACACCTTC. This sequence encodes CAWSVRVNYGYTF.